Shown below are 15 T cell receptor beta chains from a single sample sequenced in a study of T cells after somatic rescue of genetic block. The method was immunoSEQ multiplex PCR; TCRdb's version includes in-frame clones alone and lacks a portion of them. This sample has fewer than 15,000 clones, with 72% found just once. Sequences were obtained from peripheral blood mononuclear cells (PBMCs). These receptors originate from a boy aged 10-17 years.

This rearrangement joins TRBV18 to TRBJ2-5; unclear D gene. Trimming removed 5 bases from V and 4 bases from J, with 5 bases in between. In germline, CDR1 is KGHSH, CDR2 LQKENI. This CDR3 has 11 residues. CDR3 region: CASSWGETQYF. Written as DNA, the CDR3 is TGTGCCAGCTCATGGGGAGAGACCCAGTACTTC.

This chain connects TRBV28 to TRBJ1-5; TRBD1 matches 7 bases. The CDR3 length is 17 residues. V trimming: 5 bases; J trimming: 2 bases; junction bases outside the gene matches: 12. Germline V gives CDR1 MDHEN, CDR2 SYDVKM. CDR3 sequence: CASSPIRQGRGNQPQHF. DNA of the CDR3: TGTGCCAGCAGTCCAATTCGACAGGGAAGGGGCAATCAGCCCCAGCATTTT.

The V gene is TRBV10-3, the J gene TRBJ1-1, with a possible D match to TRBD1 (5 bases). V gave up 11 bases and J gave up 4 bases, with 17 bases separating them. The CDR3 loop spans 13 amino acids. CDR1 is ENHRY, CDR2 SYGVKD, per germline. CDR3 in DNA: TGTGCCTTTAGGTTGGGGCCGGGCACTGAAGCTTTCTTT. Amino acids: CAFRLGPGTEAFF.

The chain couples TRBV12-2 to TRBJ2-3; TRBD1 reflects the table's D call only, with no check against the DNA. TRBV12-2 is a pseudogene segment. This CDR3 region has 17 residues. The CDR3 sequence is CASPKRDRVTSTDTQYF. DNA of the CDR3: TGTGCAAGTCCCAAAAGGGACAGGGTGACTAGCACAGATACGCAGTATTTT.

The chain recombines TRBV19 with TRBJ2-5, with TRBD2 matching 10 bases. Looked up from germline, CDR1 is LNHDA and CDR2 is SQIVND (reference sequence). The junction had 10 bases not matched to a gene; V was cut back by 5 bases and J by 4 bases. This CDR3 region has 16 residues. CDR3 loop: CASSSSGRTWGETQYF. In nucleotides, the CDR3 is TGTGCCAGTAGTTCTAGCGGGAGAACCTGGGGAGAGACCCAGTACTTC.

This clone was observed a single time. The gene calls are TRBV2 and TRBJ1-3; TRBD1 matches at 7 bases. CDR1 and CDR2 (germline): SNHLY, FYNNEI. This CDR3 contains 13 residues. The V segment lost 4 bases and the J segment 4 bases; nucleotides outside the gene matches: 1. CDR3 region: CASSVTGGNTIYF. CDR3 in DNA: TGTGCCAGCAGTGTGACAGGGGGAAACACCATATATTTT.

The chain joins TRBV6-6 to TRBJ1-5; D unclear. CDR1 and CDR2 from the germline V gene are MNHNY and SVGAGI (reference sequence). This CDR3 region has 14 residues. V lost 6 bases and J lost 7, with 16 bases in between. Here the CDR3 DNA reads TGTGCCAGCAGACGGACCGCCCTCGGGCAGCCCCAGCATTTT. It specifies CASRRTALGQPQHF.

The CDR3, as DNA: TGTGCCAGCAGTTTAATGGGGTATGGCTACACCTTC. This encodes CASSLMGYGYTF. The chain carries TRBV28 and TRBJ1-2; D not certain. Deletions cut 2 bases from V and 5 bases from J, with 6 bases between. Germline CDR1 is MDHEN and CDR2 is SYDVKM. This CDR3 comprises 12 residues.

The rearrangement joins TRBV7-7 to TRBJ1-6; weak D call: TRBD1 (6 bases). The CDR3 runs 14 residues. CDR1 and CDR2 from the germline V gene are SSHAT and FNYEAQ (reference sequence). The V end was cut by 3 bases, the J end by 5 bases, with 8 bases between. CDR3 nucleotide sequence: TGTGCCAGCAGCTTTGCAGGGGATAATTCACCCCTCCACTTT. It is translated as CASSFAGDNSPLHF.

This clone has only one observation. CDR3 sequence reads: CASSLGGVIEQYF. The CDR3, as DNA: TGCGCCAGCAGCTTGGGTGGGGTTATCGAGCAGTACTTC. The chain has TRBV5-1 and TRBJ2-7; D is unclear. Germline V gene sequence: CDR1 SGHRS, CDR2 YFSETQ. CDR3 length: 13 amino acids. Trimming took 0 bases from V and 6 from J, leaving 10 bases between them.

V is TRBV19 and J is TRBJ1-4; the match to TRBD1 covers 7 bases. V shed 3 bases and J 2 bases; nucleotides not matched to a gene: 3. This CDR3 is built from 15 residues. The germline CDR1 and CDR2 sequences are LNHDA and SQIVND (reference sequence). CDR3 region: CASSIQGVTNEKLFF. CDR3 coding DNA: TGTGCCAGTAGTATCCAGGGGGTTACTAATGAAAAACTGTTTTTT.

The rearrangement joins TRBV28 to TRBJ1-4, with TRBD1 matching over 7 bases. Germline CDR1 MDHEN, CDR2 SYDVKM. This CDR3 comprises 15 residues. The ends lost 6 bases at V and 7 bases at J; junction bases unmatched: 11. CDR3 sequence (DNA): TGTGCCAGCAGCCCCCTAGGGGCAGGGGGTGAAAAACTGTTTTTT. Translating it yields CASSPLGAGGEKLFF.

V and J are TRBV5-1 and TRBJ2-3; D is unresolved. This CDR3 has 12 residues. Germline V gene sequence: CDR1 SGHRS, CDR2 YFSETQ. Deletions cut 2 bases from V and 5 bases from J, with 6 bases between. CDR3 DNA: TGCGCCAGCAGCTTCGGTAAAGATACGCAGTATTTT. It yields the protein CASSFGKDTQYF.

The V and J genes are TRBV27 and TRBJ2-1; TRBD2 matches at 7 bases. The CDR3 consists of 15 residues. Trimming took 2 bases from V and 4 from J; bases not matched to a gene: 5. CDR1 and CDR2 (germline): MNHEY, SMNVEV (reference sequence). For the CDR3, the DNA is TGTGCCAGCAGTTTAGTGGGAGGGTTTTACAATGAGCAGTTCTTC. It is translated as CASSLVGGFYNEQFF.

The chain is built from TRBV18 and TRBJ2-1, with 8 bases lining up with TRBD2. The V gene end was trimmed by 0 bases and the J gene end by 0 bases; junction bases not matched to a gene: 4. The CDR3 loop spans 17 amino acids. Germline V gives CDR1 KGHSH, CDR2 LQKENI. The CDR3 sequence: CASSPPRLASSYNEQFF. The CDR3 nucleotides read TGTGCCAGCTCACCACCCAGACTAGCGAGCTCCTACAATGAGCAGTTCTTC.